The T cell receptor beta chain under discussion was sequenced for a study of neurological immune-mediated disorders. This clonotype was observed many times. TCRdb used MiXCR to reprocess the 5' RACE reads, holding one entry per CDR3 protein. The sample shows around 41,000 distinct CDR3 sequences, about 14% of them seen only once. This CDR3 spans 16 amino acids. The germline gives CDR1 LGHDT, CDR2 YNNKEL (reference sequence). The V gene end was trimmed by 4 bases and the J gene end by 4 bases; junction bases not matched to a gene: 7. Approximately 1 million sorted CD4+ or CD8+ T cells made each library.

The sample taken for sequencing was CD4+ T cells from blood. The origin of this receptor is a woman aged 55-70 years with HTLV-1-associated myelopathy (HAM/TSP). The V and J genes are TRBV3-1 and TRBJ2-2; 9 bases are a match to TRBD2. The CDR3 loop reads CASSRPGLAITGELFF. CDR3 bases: TGTGCCAGCAGCCGTCCGGGACTAGCAATCACCGGGGAGCTGTTTTTT.